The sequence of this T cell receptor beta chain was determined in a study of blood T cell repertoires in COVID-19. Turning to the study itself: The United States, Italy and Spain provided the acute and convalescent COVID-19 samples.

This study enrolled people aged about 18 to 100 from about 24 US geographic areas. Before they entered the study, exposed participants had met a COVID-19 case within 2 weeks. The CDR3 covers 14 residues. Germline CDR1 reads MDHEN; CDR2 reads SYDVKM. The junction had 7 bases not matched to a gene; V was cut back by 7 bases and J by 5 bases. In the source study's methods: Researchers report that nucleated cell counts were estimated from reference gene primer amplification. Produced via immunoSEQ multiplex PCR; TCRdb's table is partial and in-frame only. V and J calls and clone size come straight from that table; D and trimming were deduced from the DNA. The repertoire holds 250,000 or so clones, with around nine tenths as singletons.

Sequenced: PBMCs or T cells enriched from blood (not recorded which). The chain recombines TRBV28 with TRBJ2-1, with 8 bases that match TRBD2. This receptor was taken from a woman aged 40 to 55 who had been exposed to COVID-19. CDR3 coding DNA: TGTGCCAGCACCTCGGGAGGGCCAAACAATGAGCAGTTCTTC. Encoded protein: CASTSGGPNNEQFF.